The source of this T cell receptor (beta chain) is a study of T cell changes during pregnancy in multiple sclerosis. The assay was immunoSEQ multiplex PCR, and TCRdb's table has in-frame clones only and misses some. The repertoire consists of about 98,000 clones, with about 91% occurring once and the leading ten covering approximately 2%. Germline-derived CDR1 and CDR2 are LGHNA and YNFKEQ. V was pared by 3 bases and J by 6 bases, with 14 bases between. The CDR3 is 15 residues long. The sample was peripheral blood, taken after pregnancy. The receptor comes from a female donor in good health, enrolled as a control in a pregnancy study. The chain carries TRBV4-2 and TRBJ1-4; perhaps TRBD1 as D (5 bases). In nucleotides, the CDR3 is TGTGCCAGCAGCCACCCAGGGCTCGAGGATGAAAAACTGTTTTTT. Amino acids: CASSHPGLEDEKLFF.